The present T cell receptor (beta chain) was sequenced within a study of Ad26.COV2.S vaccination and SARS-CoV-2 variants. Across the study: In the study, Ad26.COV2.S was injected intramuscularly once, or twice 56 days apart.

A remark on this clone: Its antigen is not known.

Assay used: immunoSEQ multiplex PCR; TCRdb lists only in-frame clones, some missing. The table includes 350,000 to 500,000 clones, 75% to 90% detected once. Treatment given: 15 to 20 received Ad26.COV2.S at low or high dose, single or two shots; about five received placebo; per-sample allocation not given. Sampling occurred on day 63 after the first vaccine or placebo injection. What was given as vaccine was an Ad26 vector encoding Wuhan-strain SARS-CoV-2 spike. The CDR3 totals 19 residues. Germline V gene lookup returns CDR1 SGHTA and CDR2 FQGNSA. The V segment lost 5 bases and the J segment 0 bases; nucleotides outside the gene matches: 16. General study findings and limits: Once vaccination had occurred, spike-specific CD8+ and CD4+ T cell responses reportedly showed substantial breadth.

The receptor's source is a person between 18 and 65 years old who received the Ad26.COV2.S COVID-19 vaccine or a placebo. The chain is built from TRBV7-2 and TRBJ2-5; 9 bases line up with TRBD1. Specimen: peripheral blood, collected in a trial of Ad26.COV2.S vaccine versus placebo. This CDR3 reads CASSLLRDRVGRDQETQYF. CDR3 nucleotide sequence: TGTGCCAGCAGCCTACTGAGGGACAGGGTAGGGCGGGACCAAGAGACCCAGTACTTC.